Each of the 13 T cell receptor beta chains below was sequenced from the same sample in a study of regulatory T cells in long-lasting Graves disease. The time point denotes: newly diagnosed GD, antithyroid drugs for less than 3 months. Extracted RNA from PBMCs served as the source of the TCR library. Construction of TCR beta libraries relied on iRepertoire HTBI primers and on Arm-PCR targeting CDR3 regions. Each CDR3 protein gets one entry after TCRdb re-called the multiplex PCR reads with MiXCR. The table has 560,000 or so distinct CDR3 sequences, roughly a sixth seen once. Separately, the same data were catalogued under a study of T cells in Graves' hyperthyroidism and ophthalmopathy.

The sequencing here drew on peripheral blood mononuclear cells (PBMCs), taken at new diagnosis, from a patient treated with antithyroid drugs. The receptors shown here come from a man between 18 and 35 years old with Graves disease.

This clonotype was seen a few times. This chain links TRBV7-8 with TRBJ1-1; 9 positions agree with TRBD1. There are 14 residues in the CDR3. The V segment lost 5 bases and the J segment 4 bases; nucleotides outside the gene matches: 5. Germline lookup yields CDR1 SGHVS and CDR2 FQNEAQ. CDR3 bases: TGTGCCAGCAGCGGGACAGGGTTGGTCACTGAAGCTTTCTTT. This translates into CASSGTGLVTEAFF.

The chain uses TRBV9 and TRBJ2-2; weak D call: TRBD2 (5 bases). Looked up from germline, CDR1 is SGDLS and CDR2 is YYNGEE. CDR3 length: 15 amino acids. Trimming removed 4 bases from V and 5 bases from J, with 15 bases in between. The DNA of the CDR3 is TGTGCCAGCAGCCTCAGACTAAGCGGAACCGGGGAGCTGTTTTTT. It translates to CASSLRLSGTGELFF.

The V call is TRBV20-1, the J call TRBJ2-1, with 8 bases aligning to TRBD2. The CDR3 contains 15 residues. CDR1 and CDR2 (germline): DFQATT, SNEGSKA (reference sequence). The junction had 7 bases not matched to a gene; V was cut back by 3 bases and J by 3 bases. The CDR3 here is CSASSREGLYNEQFF. In nucleotides, the CDR3 is TGCAGTGCTAGCTCCCGGGAGGGCCTCTACAATGAGCAGTTCTTC.

This clonotype was seen more than once but under ten times. The rearrangement links TRBV30 to TRBJ1-2; D remains unclear. The CDR3 covers 13 residues. V shed 3 bases and J shed 6 bases, with 14 bases lying between them. Germline CDR1 is GTSNPN and CDR2 is SVGIG (reference sequence). CDR3 residues: CAWSALFRDGYTF. Written as DNA, the CDR3 is TGTGCCTGGAGCGCCCTTTTTCGGGATGGCTACACCTTC. The full variable domain, with the rest looked up from reference TRBV30 and TRBJ1-2, is SQTIHQWPATLVQPVGSPLSLECTVEGTSNPNLYWYRQAAGRGLQLLFYSVGIGQISSEVPQNLSASRPQDRQFILSSKKLLLSDSGFYLCAWSALFRDGYTFGSGTRLTVV.

This clonotype was seen ten or more times. CDR3 nucleotide sequence: TGTGCCAGCAGCCTTGAGGTGGAATACGAGCAGTACTTC. It is translated as CASSLEVEYEQYF. V is TRBV11-2 and J is TRBJ2-7; D is undetermined. Germline CDR1 is SGHAT and CDR2 is FQNNGV. Between the trimmed V and J ends, which lost 5 bases and 4 bases, there was a span of 12 bases. The CDR3 spans 13 residues.

This chain joins TRBV11-2 and TRBJ2-1; D gene unclear. Trimming removed 5 bases at V and 2 bases at J, with 16 bases between. CDR3 length: 16 amino acids. Germline CDR1 and CDR2: SGHAT and FQNNGV. Written as DNA, the CDR3 is TGTGCCAGCAGCCCACGGGTCGGGCAACCCTACAATGAGCAGTTCTTC. Protein product: CASSPRVGQPYNEQFF.

This chain links TRBV3-1 with TRBJ2-7; a possible D gene is TRBD2 (7 bases). CDR1 and CDR2 from the germline V gene are LGHDT and YNNKEL (reference sequence). The CDR3 length is 16 residues. Trimming took off 4 bases at V and 4 bases at J, with 20 bases between the two ends. CDR3 protein: CASSPGGRGFGYEQYF. The DNA of the CDR3 is TGTGCCAGCAGCCCGGGGGGCCGGGGGTTTGGTTACGAGCAGTACTTC.

The chain carries TRBV13 and TRBJ2-3, with a tentative D call TRBD2 (6 bases). The CDR3 has 15 amino acids. Germline-derived CDR1 and CDR2 are PRHDT and FYEKMQ (reference sequence). The ends were cut back, 2 bases at V and 4 bases at J, with 13 bases in the middle. CDR3 amino acids: CASSLFREAADTQYF. Here the CDR3 DNA reads TGTGCCAGCAGCTTATTTAGGGAGGCGGCAGATACGCAGTATTTT.

This clonotype has ten or more counts. The chain couples TRBV30 to TRBJ2-1; D is undetermined. The ends were cut back, 2 bases at V and 3 bases at J, with 11 bases in the middle. Germline V gene data show CDR1 as GTSNPN and CDR2 as SVGIG (reference sequence). The CDR3 consists of 14 residues. DNA of the CDR3: TGTGCCTGGAGTAGGTGGCTAAACTACAATGAGCAGTTCTTC. Its protein is CAWSRWLNYNEQFF.

This clonotype occurred many times. This chain connects TRBV30 to TRBJ2-2, with 8 bases lining up with TRBD2. The CDR3 extends over 15 amino acids. Germline-derived CDR1 and CDR2 are GTSNPN and SVGIG (reference sequence). Trimming cost V 0 bases and J 6 bases; bases outside gene matches: 6. CDR3 bases: TGTGCCTGGAGTGTACGGGGGGGAGCGTCCGGGGAGCTGTTTTTT. Amino acids: CAWSVRGGASGELFF.

This clonotype was counted at least ten times. The chain couples TRBV11-1 to TRBJ1-1, with D possibly being TRBD1 (5 bases). This CDR3 has 15 amino acids. Trimming took 5 bases from V and 1 from J, leaving 14 bases between them. From germline, CDR1 is SGHAT and CDR2 FQDESV (reference sequence). The CDR3 DNA is TGTGCCAGCAGCCCCAAACAGGTGGGGAACACTGAAGCTTTCTTT. It encodes CASSPKQVGNTEAFF.

The rearrangement joins TRBV11-3 to TRBJ2-1; D possibly corresponds to TRBD1 (6 bases). V lost 6 bases, J lost 2 bases, and 14 bases lay in between. The CDR3 extends over 15 amino acids. The germline gives CDR1 SGHNT, CDR2 YENEEA. The DNA of the CDR3 is TGTGCCAGCAGTTACAGGGATGGGGCCTACAATGAGCAGTTCTTC. This gives the protein CASSYRDGAYNEQFF. Complete variable domain (other parts from reference TRBV11-3 and TRBJ2-1): EAGVVQSPRYKIIEKKQPVAFWCNPISGHNTLYWYLQNLGQGPELLIRYENEEAVDDSQLPKDRFSAERLKGVDSTLKIQPAELGDSAVYLCASSYRDGAYNEQFFGPGTRLTVL.

This clonotype was observed a handful of times. V gene TRBV18 combines with J gene TRBJ2-5; D remains ambiguous. Germline V gene sequence: CDR1 KGHSH, CDR2 LQKENI. Trimming removed 3 bases at V and 4 bases at J, with 9 bases between. This CDR3 is built from 13 residues. CDR3 coding DNA: TGTGCCAGCTCACCTAACATGGGAGAGACCCAGTACTTC. Protein product: CASSPNMGETQYF.